These 25 T cell receptor beta chains came from one sample sequenced in a study of shared clonotypes between healthy human individuals. Here immunoSEQ multiplex PCR was the method, and the copy in TCRdb shows in-frame clones only, minus some. The sample consists of approximately 1,000,000 clones, approximately 77% of them appearing once. Input material: memory CD4+ T cells from PBMCs. As to subset: CD45RA-negative fraction. The receptors were sampled from a man between 18 and 35 years old in good health. Some clones in this sample may be carry-over from other donors' samples.

V usage is TRBV5-1 and J usage is TRBJ2-7; the match to TRBD1 covers 9 bases. Germline CDR1 is SGHRS and CDR2 is YFSETQ. The CDR3 spans 16 residues. With V trimmed by 4 bases and J by 2 bases, 10 bases remained unmatched. The CDR3 bases are TGCGCCAGCAGCCCTATTACAGGGGGCAGGGCCTACGAGCAGTACTTC. Translating gives CASSPITGGRAYEQYF.

V and J are TRBV7-3 and TRBJ2-5; TRBD1 matches at 7 bases. The CDR3 loop spans 14 amino acids. The ends lost 3 bases at V and 7 bases at J; junction bases unmatched: 8. CDR1 is SGHTA, CDR2 FQGTGA, per germline. The CDR3 region has the DNA TGTGCCAGCAGCTTGGACAGGTCTGGCGGGACCCAGTACTTC. It translates to CASSLDRSGGTQYF.

In regard to this clone: A much larger clone differs from this one at a single base, so this may be a read error. The chain has TRBV30 and TRBJ1-2; D not certain. Looked up from germline, CDR1 is GTSNPN and CDR2 is SVGIG (reference sequence). Trimming removed 7 bases from V and 5 bases from J, with 17 bases in between. The CDR3 is made up of 13 amino acids. The CDR3, as DNA: TGTGCCTATAAACTAACCCGGGGATATGGCTACACCTTC. Translating it yields CAYKLTRGYGYTF.

The V call is TRBV5-1, the J call TRBJ2-5, with TRBD2 matching over 13 bases. Trimming at V came to 3 bases and at J to 2 bases, leaving 4 bases not matched to a gene. The germline V gene has CDR1 SGHRS and CDR2 YFSETQ. This CDR3 is 16 amino acids long. CDR3 DNA: TGCGCCAGCAGCTACGGACTAGCGGGAGCGCAAGAGACCCAGTACTTC. Amino acid sequence: CASSYGLAGAQETQYF.

Only one count was recorded for this clone. The chain links TRBV7-3 to TRBJ2-7; possible D gene TRBD2, 6 bases. The CDR3 loop spans 16 amino acids. Germline V gene data show CDR1 as SGHTA and CDR2 as FQGTGA. Trimming took off 5 bases at V and 2 bases at J, with 19 bases between the two ends. The CDR3: CASSTGEGAGPYEQYF. Here the CDR3 DNA reads TGTGCCAGCAGCACAGGCGAGGGCGCGGGGCCCTACGAGCAGTACTTC.

This rearrangement joins TRBV5-1 to TRBJ2-3, with a weak D call TRBD2 (6 bases). V lost 4 bases and J 0 bases, leaving 9 bases between the germline ends. Germline V gene sequence: CDR1 SGHRS, CDR2 YFSETQ. This CDR3 spans 14 amino acids. CDR3 protein: CASSAGFSTDTQYF. In DNA, the CDR3 is TGCGCCAGCAGCGCGGGGTTCAGCACAGATACGCAGTATTTT.

This clone was detected a few times. The genes are TRBV7-6 and TRBJ2-2; D is uncertain. Germline loops: CDR1 SGHVS, CDR2 FNYEAQ. Trimming removed 0 bases from V and 4 bases from J, with 6 bases in between. This CDR3 has 14 amino acids. Here the CDR3 reads CASSLAHRTGELFF. The DNA for the CDR3 is TGTGCCAGCAGCTTAGCGCATCGCACCGGGGAGCTGTTTTTT.

V and J are TRBV9 and TRBJ2-5; 9 bases agree with TRBD1. The CDR3 length is 16 residues. Germline lookup yields CDR1 SGDLS and CDR2 YYNGEE. The V and J ends lost 1 base and 5 bases, in that order; junction bases with no gene match: 9. The CDR3 DNA is TGTGCCAGCAGCGTAACCGGGACAGGGCGTTACGAGACCCAGTACTTC. The encoded protein is CASSVTGTGRYETQYF.

The sample holds one count of this clone. The chain couples TRBV28 to TRBJ2-1, with TRBD2 identical over 12 bases. The germline gives CDR1 MDHEN, CDR2 SYDVKM. J gave up 5 bases and V 3 bases, and 5 bases lay outside the gene matches. The CDR3 is made up of 16 amino acids. The CDR3 region is CASSLRTSGIHNEQFF. In DNA form, the CDR3 reads TGTGCCAGCAGTTTGAGGACTAGCGGGATCCACAATGAGCAGTTCTTC.

A word on this clone: This may stem from a read error, because a much larger clone lies one nucleotide away. The chain is built from TRBV6-6 and TRBJ1-5; 9 bases fit TRBD1. Germline V gene lookup returns CDR1 MNHNY and CDR2 SVGAGI (reference sequence). CDR3 size: 14 residues. The V gene end was trimmed by 6 bases and the J gene end by 4 bases; junction bases not matched to a gene: 4. The CDR3 sequence is CASSSGTGNQPQHF. In DNA form, the CDR3 reads TGTGCCAGCAGCTCCGGGACAGGGAATCAGCCCCAGCATTTT.

This clone was seen more than once but under ten times. V and J are TRBV6-1 and TRBJ1-3; D unclear. The CDR3 extends over 14 amino acids. Trimming stripped 11 bases from V and 3 bases from J, with 17 bases between. The germline V gene has CDR1 MNHNS and CDR2 SASEGT. CDR3 sequence: CAVLETTGGNTIYF. CDR3 in DNA: TGTGCCGTCCTTGAAACTACCGGTGGAAACACCATATATTTT.

The V and J genes are TRBV29-1 and TRBJ1-5; a possible D gene is TRBD1 (5 bases). The germline V and J ends were trimmed by 6 bases and 6 bases, with 15 bases remaining between them. Germline loops: CDR1 SQVTM, CDR2 ANQGSEA. This CDR3 has 13 amino acids. The CDR3 sequence is CSVRWGTGQPQHF. DNA for the CDR3: TGCAGCGTCCGATGGGGTACAGGTCAGCCCCAGCATTTT.

In this sample, this clone turned up once. The CDR3 reads CASSIGRLAGTDTQYF. CDR3 DNA: TGTGCCAGTAGTATAGGCCGCTTAGCGGGAACAGATACGCAGTATTTT. This chain connects TRBV19 to TRBJ2-3, with 8 bases that match TRBD2. Trimming cost V 1 base and J 3 bases; bases outside gene matches: 6. The CDR3 length is 16 residues. CDR1 and CDR2 (germline): LNHDA, SQIVND (reference sequence).

The chain carries TRBV2 and TRBJ2-1, with 9 bases aligning to TRBD2. Germline CDR1 is SNHLY and CDR2 is FYNNEI. The V and J ends lost 2 bases and 5 bases, in that order; junction bases with no gene match: 1. The CDR3 totals 14 residues. CDR3 DNA sequence: TGTGCCAGCAGTGAACTAGCGGGAAACAATGAGCAGTTCTTC. Residues: CASSELAGNNEQFF.

The CDR3 bases are TGTGCCATCAGGGATGGACTAGCGGGGGACAAATACGAGCAGTACTTC. It translates to CAIRDGLAGDKYEQYF. The chain couples TRBV10-3 to TRBJ2-7, with 13 bases that match TRBD2. With V trimmed by 6 bases and J by 4 bases, 9 bases remained unmatched. Germline V lookup: CDR1 ENHRY, CDR2 SYGVKD. The CDR3 is made up of 16 amino acids.

V gene TRBV4-2 combines with J gene TRBJ2-3; 7 bases are shared with TRBD2. Germline values: CDR1 LGHNA, CDR2 YNFKEQ. This CDR3 comprises 16 residues. The ends lost 1 base at V and 0 bases at J; junction bases unmatched: 4. The CDR3 coding sequence is TGTGCCAGCAGCCAAGGCGGGAGCCTGAGCACAGATACGCAGTATTTT. Protein product: CASSQGGSLSTDTQYF.

This clone was seen many times. V and J are TRBV11-3 and TRBJ1-5; 12 bases are a match to TRBD1. This CDR3 has 17 amino acids. CDR1 is SGHNT and CDR2 is YENEEA in the germline V gene. V shed 4 bases, J shed 2 bases, and the junction held 6 bases outside the gene matches. CDR3 amino acids: CASSSRDRGQGNQPQHF. The DNA of the CDR3 is TGTGCCAGCAGCTCCCGGGACAGGGGGCAAGGCAATCAGCCCCAGCATTTT.

The chain links TRBV29-1 to TRBJ2-3; TRBD1 aligns across 10 bases. The CDR3 consists of 14 residues. The J segment lost 5 bases and the V segment lost 8 bases, leaving 10 bases of the junction unmatched. The germline gives CDR1 SQVTM, CDR2 ANQGSEA. CDR3 bases: TGCAGCCATGGAGGGACAGGGGTAGGAGATACGCAGTATTTT. Its translation is CSHGGTGVGDTQYF.

This sequence joins TRBV6-5 and TRBJ2-7; tentatively, D is TRBD1 (5 bases). The CDR3 is 13 residues long. The germline CDR1 and CDR2 sequences are MNHEY and SVGAGI. The V end was cut by 3 bases, the J end by 7 bases, with 13 bases between. In DNA form, the CDR3 reads TGTGCCAGCAGTTATCGGGCCCAGGGAGAGCAGTACTTC. Residues: CASSYRAQGEQYF.

The chain has TRBV5-4 and TRBJ2-5; 8 nucleotides line up with TRBD2. From germline, CDR1 is SGHNT and CDR2 YYREEE (reference sequence). The CDR3 totals 15 residues. With V trimmed by 6 bases and J by 4 bases, 11 bases remained unmatched. CDR3: CASNPQAGGGETQYF. CDR3 in DNA: TGTGCCAGCAACCCTCAGGCGGGAGGAGGAGAGACCCAGTACTTC.

The chain has TRBV27 and TRBJ1-4; 7 nucleotides agree with TRBD1. CDR3 length: 15 residues. CDR1 and CDR2 (germline): MNHEY, SMNVEV (reference sequence). V shed 5 bases and J 6 bases; nucleotides not matched to a gene: 9. CDR3: CASSAMTGRHEKLFF. The CDR3 region has the DNA TGTGCCAGCAGTGCCATGACAGGGCGGCATGAAAAACTGTTTTTT.

Comments on this clone: Other DNA sequences within the sample encode an identical CDR3. In DNA, the CDR3 is TGTGCCAGCAGCTTTGGACAGGGGGCAGATACGCAGTATTTT. It translates to CASSFGQGADTQYF. The V and J genes are TRBV7-9 and TRBJ2-3; TRBD1 agrees at 10 bases. V gave up 3 bases and J gave up 4 bases; unmatched junction bases: 1. CDR1 and CDR2 from the germline V gene are SEHNR and FQNEAQ (reference sequence). The CDR3 runs 14 residues.

To note about this clone: This sample includes further DNA sequences coding for the same CDR3. This sequence joins TRBV7-9 and TRBJ2-5; D perhaps matches TRBD1 (6 bases). Trimming shortened V by 0 bases and J by 2 bases, and 7 bases separated the two germline ends. Germline loops: CDR1 SEHNR, CDR2 FQNEAQ (reference sequence). The length of the CDR3 is 14 residues. Here the CDR3 reads CASSLATGQETQYF. The CDR3, as DNA: TGTGCCAGCAGCTTAGCGACAGGTCAAGAGACCCAGTACTTC.

The V gene is TRBV25-1, the J gene TRBJ2-7; 10 nucleotides line up with TRBD2. V lost 5 bases to trimming and J lost 4 bases; unmatched junction nucleotides: 8. The CDR3 contains 15 residues. CDR1 and CDR2 from the germline V gene are MGHDK and SYGVNS. Written as DNA, the CDR3 is TGTGCCAGCAGTACCGGGACTAGCGTTACATACGAGCAGTACTTC. This encodes CASSTGTSVTYEQYF.

This clone was seen at least ten times. The chain uses TRBV10-2 and TRBJ2-1; 13 bases are shared with TRBD2. CDR1 is WSHSY and CDR2 is SAAADI in the germline V gene. The CDR3 consists of 15 residues. After removal of 6 bases from V and 8 bases from J, the junction contained 7 bases not matched to a gene. The CDR3 region has the DNA TGCGCCAGCAGATCGACTAGCGGGAGGAAGGATGAGCAGTTCTTC. Residues: CASRSTSGRKDEQFF.